The 4 T cell receptor beta chains in this list originate from one sample, sequenced in a study of Ad26.COV2.S vaccination and SARS-CoV-2 variants. Sample treatment: some 20 received Ad26.COV2.S at low or high dose, single or two shots; several received placebo; per-sample allocation not given. Specimens were obtained on day 63 following the first vaccine or placebo injection. Libraries were prepared by immunoSEQ multiplex PCR; TCRdb keeps only in-frame clonotypes and omits some of them. This sample has 410,000 or so clones, with 90% found just once. Sequenced material: peripheral blood, taken in a trial of Ad26.COV2.S vaccine versus placebo. The source is a person between 18 and 59 years old who received the Ad26.COV2.S COVID-19 vaccine or a placebo.

This chain uses TRBV4-1 with TRBJ2-7, with 7 bases matching TRBD1. CDR1 MGHRA and CDR2 YSYEKL come from the germline V gene. CDR3 size: 13 residues. V was pared by 4 bases and J by 7 bases, with 7 bases of the junction left unmatched. CDR3: CASSPGQLNEQYF. The DNA for the CDR3 is TGCGCCAGCAGCCCGGGACAGCTAAATGAGCAGTACTTC.

This clone was seen a few times. The rearrangement joins TRBV7-9 to TRBJ2-7; D uncertain. The germline V and J ends were trimmed by 3 bases and 6 bases, with 6 bases remaining between them. CDR1 and CDR2 from the germline V gene are SEHNR and FQNEAQ (reference sequence). This CDR3 region has 11 residues. The CDR3 loop reads CASSFSVEQYF. The CDR3 DNA reads TGTGCCAGCAGCTTCTCCGTCGAGCAGTACTTC.

The genes are TRBV6-2 or TRBV6-3 and TRBJ2-7; a possible D gene is TRBD2 (6 bases). Between the trimmed V and J ends, which lost 5 bases and 3 bases, there was a span of 14 bases. This CDR3 is 14 amino acids long. Germline CDR1 and CDR2: MNHEY and SVGEGT. The CDR3 region has the DNA TGTGCCAGCAGTAAGCCGGGACTGAGCTACGAGCAGTACTTC. This translates into CASSKPGLSYEQYF.

The V and J genes are TRBV30 and TRBJ2-2; tentatively, D is TRBD1 (6 bases). Germline values: CDR1 GTSNPN, CDR2 SVGIG (reference sequence). Deletions cut 4 bases from V and 1 base from J, with 10 bases between. The CDR3 runs 14 residues. As DNA, the CDR3 is TGTGCCTGGATCAGGGGATGGAACACCGGGGAGCTGTTTTTT. Encoded protein: CAWIRGWNTGELFF.